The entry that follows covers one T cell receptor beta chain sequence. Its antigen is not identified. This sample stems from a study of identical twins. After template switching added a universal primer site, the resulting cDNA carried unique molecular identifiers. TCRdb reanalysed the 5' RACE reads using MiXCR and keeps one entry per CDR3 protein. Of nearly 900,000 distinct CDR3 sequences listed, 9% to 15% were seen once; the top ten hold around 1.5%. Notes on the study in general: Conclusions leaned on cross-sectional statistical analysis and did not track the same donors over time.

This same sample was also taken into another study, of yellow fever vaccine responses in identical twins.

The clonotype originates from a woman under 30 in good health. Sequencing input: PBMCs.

The CDR3 sequence is CASSLRGQGYETQYF. For the CDR3, the DNA is TGCGCCAGCAGCTTGAGGGGACAGGGGTATGAGACCCAGTACTTC. The gene calls are TRBV5-1 and TRBJ2-5, with TRBD1 matching 10 bases. The CDR3 spans 15 residues. V shed 1 base and J 5 bases; nucleotides not matched to a gene: 5. Germline CDR1 SGHRS, CDR2 YFSETQ.